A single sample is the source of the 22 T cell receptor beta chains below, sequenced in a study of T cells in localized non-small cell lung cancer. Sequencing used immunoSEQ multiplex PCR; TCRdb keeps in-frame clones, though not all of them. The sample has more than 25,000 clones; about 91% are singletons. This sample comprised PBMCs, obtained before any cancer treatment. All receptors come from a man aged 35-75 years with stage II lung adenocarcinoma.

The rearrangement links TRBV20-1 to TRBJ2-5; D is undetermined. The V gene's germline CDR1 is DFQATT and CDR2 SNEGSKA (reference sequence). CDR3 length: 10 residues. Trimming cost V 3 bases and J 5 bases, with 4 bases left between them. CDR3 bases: TGCAGTGCTAGCGATGAGACCCAGTACTTC. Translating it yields CSASDETQYF.

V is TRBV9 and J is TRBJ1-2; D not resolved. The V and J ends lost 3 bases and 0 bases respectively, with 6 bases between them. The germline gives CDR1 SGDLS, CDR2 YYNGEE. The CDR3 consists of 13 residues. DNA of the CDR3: TGTGCCAGCAGCGAACCTACTAACTATGGCTACACCTTC. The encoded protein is CASSEPTNYGYTF.

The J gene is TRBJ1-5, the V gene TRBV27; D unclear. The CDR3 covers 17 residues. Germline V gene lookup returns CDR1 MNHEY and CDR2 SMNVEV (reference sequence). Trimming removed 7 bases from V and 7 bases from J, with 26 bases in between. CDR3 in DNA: TGTGCCAGCATCGTCAACGGTTCCTCCGAAGGTTGGCAGCCCCAGCATTTT. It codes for CASIVNGSSEGWQPQHF.

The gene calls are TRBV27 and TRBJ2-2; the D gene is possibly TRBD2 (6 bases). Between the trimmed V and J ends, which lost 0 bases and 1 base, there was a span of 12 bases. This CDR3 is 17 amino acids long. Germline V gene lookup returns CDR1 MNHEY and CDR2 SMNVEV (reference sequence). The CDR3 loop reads CASSLSSGGVNTGELFF. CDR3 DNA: TGTGCCAGCAGTTTATCATCAGGCGGGGTGAACACCGGGGAGCTGTTTTTT.

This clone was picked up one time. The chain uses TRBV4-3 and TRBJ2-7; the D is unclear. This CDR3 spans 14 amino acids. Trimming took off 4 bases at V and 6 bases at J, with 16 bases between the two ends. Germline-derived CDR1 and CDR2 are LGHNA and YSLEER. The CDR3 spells CASSLGSVPSEQYF. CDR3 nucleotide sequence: TGCGCCAGCAGCCTAGGATCAGTCCCAAGCGAGCAGTACTTC.

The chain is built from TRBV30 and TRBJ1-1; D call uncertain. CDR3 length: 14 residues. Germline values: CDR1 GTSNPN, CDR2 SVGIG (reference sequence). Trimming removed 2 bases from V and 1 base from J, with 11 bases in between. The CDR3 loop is CAWSPLPENTEAFF. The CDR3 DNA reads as TGTGCCTGGAGTCCTCTCCCCGAGAACACTGAAGCTTTCTTT.

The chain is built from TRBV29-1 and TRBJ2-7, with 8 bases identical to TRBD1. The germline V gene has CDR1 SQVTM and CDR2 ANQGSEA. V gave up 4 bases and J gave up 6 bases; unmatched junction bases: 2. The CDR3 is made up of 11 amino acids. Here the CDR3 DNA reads TGCAGCGTTGGGGACAGGTCCGAGCAGTACTTC. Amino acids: CSVGDRSEQYF.

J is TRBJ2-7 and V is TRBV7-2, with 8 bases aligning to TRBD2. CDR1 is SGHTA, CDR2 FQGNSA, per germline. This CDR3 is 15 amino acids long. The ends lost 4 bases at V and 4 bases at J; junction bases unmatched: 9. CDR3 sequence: CASSSSHGRGYEQYF. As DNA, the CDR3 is TGTGCCAGCAGCTCTTCTCACGGGAGGGGATACGAGCAGTACTTC.

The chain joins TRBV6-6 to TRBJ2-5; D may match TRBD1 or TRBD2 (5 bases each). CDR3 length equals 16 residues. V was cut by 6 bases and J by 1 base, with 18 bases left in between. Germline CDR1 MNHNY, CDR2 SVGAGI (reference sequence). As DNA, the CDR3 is TGTGCCAGCAGACAAGATCCGGGACGCGCCCAAGAGACCCAGTACTTC. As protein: CASRQDPGRAQETQYF.

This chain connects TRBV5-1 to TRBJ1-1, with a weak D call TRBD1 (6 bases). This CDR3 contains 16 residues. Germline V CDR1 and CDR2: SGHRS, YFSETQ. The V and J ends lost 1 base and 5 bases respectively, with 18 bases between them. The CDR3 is CASSLSQGTRGTEAFF. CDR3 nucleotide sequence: TGCGCCAGCAGCTTGAGTCAGGGGACTAGAGGAACTGAAGCTTTCTTT. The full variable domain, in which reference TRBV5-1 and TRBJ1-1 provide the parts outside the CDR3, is KAGVTQTPRYLIKTRGQQVTLSCSPISGHRSVSWYQQTPGQGLQFLFEYFSETQRNKGNFPGRFSGRQFSNSRSEMNVSTLELGDSALYLCASSLSQGTRGTEAFFGQGTRLTVV.

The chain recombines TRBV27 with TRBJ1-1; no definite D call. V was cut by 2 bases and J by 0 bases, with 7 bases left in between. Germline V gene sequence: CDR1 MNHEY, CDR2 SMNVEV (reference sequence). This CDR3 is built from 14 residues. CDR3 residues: CASSLNGMNTEAFF. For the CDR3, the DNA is TGTGCCAGCAGTTTAAACGGTATGAACACTGAAGCTTTCTTT.

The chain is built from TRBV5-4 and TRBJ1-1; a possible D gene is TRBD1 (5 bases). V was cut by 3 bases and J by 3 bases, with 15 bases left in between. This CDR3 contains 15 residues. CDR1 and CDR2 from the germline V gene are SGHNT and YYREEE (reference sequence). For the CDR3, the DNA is TGTGCCAGCAGCTCAACAGGTCACGGGGACACTGAAGCTTTCTTT. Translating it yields CASSSTGHGDTEAFF. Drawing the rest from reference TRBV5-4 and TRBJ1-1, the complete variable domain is ETGVTQSPTHLIKTRGQQVTLRCSSQSGHNTVSWYQQALGQGPQFIFQYYREEENGRGNFPPRFSGLQFPNYSSELNVNALELDDSALYLCASSSTGHGDTEAFFGQGTRLTVV.

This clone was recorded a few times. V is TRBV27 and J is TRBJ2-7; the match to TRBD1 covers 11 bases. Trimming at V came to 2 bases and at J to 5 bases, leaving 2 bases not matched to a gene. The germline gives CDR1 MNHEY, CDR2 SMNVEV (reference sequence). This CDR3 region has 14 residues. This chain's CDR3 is CASSLRGQGDEQYF. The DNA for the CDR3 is TGTGCCAGCAGTTTAAGGGGACAGGGGGACGAGCAGTACTTC.

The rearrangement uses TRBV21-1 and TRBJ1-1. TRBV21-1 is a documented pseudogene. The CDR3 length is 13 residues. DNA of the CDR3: TGTGCCAGCAGCCAGATGGACGGGGCAAGGGCTTTCTTT. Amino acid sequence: CASSQMDGARAFF.

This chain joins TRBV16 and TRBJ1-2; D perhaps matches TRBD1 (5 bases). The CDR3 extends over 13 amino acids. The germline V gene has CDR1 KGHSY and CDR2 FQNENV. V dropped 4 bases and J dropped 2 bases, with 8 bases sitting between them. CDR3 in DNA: TGTGCCAGCAGCCTCGACAGAAACTATGGCTACACCTTC. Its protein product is CASSLDRNYGYTF.

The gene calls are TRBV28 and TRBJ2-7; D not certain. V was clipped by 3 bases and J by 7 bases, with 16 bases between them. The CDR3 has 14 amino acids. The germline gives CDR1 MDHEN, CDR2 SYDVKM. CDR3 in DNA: TGTGCCAGCAGTTTTTCGCACAGACCCAAGGAGCAGTACTTC. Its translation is CASSFSHRPKEQYF.

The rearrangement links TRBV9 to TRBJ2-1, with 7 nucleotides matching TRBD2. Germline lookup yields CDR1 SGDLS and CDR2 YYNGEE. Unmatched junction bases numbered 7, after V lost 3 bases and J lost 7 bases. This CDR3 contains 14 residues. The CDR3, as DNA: TGTGCCAGCAGCGCCTCTAGCGGTCGGAATGAGCAGTTCTTC. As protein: CASSASSGRNEQFF. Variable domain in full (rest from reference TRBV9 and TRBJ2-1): DSGVTQTPKHLITATGQRVTLRCSPRSGDLSVYWYQQSLDQGLQFLIQYYNGEERAKGNILERFSAQQFPDLHSELNLSSLELGDSALYFCASSASSGRNEQFFGPGTRLTVL.

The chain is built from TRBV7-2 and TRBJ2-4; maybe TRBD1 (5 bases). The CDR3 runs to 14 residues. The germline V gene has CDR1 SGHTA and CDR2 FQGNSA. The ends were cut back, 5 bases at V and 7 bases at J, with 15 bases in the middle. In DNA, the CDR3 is TGTGCCAGCAGCCGCGCCGACAGTAAGAACATTCAGTACTTC. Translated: CASSRADSKNIQYF. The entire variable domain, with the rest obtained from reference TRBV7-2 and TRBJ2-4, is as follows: GAGVSQSPSNKVTEKGKDVELRCDPISGHTALYWYRQSLGQGLEFLIYFQGNSAPDKSGLPSDRFSAERTGGSVSTLTIQRTQQEDSAVYLCASSRADSKNIQYFGAGTRLSVL.

This chain's CDR3 is CATSRAGSNQPQHF. The DNA of the CDR3 is TGTGCCACCAGCAGAGCAGGGAGCAATCAGCCCCAGCATTTT. The chain carries TRBV15 and TRBJ1-5, with a weak D call TRBD1 (5 bases). Trimming removed 1 base at V and 1 base at J, with 5 bases between. The CDR3 length is 14 residues. Germline V gene lookup returns CDR1 LNHNV and CDR2 YYDKDF (reference sequence).

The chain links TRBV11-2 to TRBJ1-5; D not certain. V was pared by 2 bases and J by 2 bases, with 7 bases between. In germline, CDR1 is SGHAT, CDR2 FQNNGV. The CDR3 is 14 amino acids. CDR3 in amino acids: CASSLLGGNQPQHF. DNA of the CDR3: TGTGCCAGCAGCTTATTAGGAGGCAATCAGCCCCAGCATTTT.

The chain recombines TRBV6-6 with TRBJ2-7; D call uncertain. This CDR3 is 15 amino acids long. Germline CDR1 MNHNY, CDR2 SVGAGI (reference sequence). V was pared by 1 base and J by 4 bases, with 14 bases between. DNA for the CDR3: TGTGCCAGCAGTTACTACGCCCAGCCTCAATACGAGCAGTACTTC. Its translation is CASSYYAQPQYEQYF.

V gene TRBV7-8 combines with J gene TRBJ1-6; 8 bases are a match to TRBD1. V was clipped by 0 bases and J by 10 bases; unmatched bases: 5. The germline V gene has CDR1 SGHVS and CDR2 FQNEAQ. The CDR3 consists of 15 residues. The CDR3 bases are TGTGCCAGCAGCTTAGCCCCAGGGGGCGGCTCACCCCTCCACTTT. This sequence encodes CASSLAPGGGSPLHF.